The 31 T cell receptor beta chains below come from one sample, sequenced in a study of read filtering for tumor transcriptome and immune sequencing. Molecular barcoded adaptors covering alpha/delta and beta/gamma chains were used on 400 to 450 ng RNA. Using its own MiXCR run on the reads, TCRdb lists one record per CDR3 protein. The sample shows 35,000 to 50,000 distinct CDR3 sequences, 20% of them seen only once. Sequencing was performed on a population of CD138-negative cells sorted from bone marrow. The receptors shown here come from a donor over 35 with multiple myeloma.

A word on this clonotype: A clone one base away is much larger, so this may be a read error. This sequence joins TRBV5-1 and TRBJ2-5; the D is unclear. Germline V gene sequence: CDR1 SGHRS, CDR2 YFSETQ. The CDR3 is 14 amino acids. CDR3 bases: TGCGCCGGCAGCTTGGCCGCCAGACAAGAGACCCAGTACTTC. Protein: CAGSLAARQETQYF. Based on the CDR3 plus reference TRBV5-1 and TRBJ2-5, the full variable domain is KAGVTQTPRYLIKTRGQQVTLSCSPISGHRSVSWYQQTPGQGLQFLFEYFSETQRNKGNFPGRFSGRQFSNSRSEMNVSTLELGDSALYLCAGSLAARQETQYFGPGTRLLVL.

The rearrangement uses TRBV7-2 and TRBJ2-1; 7 bases are a match to TRBD2. The CDR3 loop spans 16 amino acids. J gave up 6 bases and V 2 bases, and 10 bases lay outside the gene matches. Germline CDR1 is SGHTA and CDR2 is FQGNSA. The CDR3 region is CASSLLPSGSSNEQFF. The DNA of the CDR3 is TGTGCCAGCAGCTTACTACCTAGCGGTTCGAGCAATGAGCAGTTCTTC.

This clonotype was detected many times. V gene TRBV20-1 combines with J gene TRBJ2-1; D gene uncertain. V gave up 0 bases and J gave up 1 base, with 10 bases separating them. The CDR3 covers 15 residues. Per the germline V gene, CDR1 is DFQATT and CDR2 is SNEGSKA (reference sequence). This chain's CDR3 is CSARDRTRSYNEQFF. For the CDR3, the DNA is TGCAGTGCTAGAGATAGGACGAGGTCCTACAATGAGCAGTTCTTC.

This clonotype was counted at least ten times. The gene calls are TRBV9 and TRBJ2-7; either TRBD1 or TRBD2 may fit D (6 bases each). Per the germline V gene, CDR1 is SGDLS and CDR2 is YYNGEE. Trimming shortened V by 0 bases and J by 5 bases, and 15 bases separated the two germline ends. The CDR3 runs 15 residues. CDR3 in DNA: TGTGCCAGCAGCGTAGAAGGAGGGGGTTGGCACGAGCAGTACTTC. Protein: CASSVEGGGWHEQYF.

The chain employs TRBV28 and TRBJ2-3; D gene ambiguous. The germline V gene has CDR1 MDHEN and CDR2 SYDVKM. Trimming stripped 4 bases from V and 8 bases from J, with 16 bases between. The CDR3 covers 14 residues. The CDR3 sequence is CASSSSAGSGTQYF. Written as DNA, the CDR3 is TGTGCCAGCAGTTCCAGCGCTGGTTCTGGTACGCAGTATTTT.

This clonotype was counted only a few times. At one end, the junction sequence differs from germline, possibly due to a read error. This CDR3 reads CASSTGVVETDTQYF. The CDR3 DNA reads TGTGCTAGCAGCACAGGGGTTGTAGAGACAGATACGCAGTATTTT. The chain links TRBV7-2 to TRBJ2-3; 7 nucleotides agree with TRBD1. This CDR3 is built from 15 residues. CDR1 and CDR2 from the germline V gene are SGHTA and FQGNSA.

The chain couples TRBV5-1 to TRBJ2-6; D is uncertain. V was cut by 0 bases and J by 0 bases, with 13 bases left in between. The length of the CDR3 is 18 residues. Germline V gene data show CDR1 as SGHRS and CDR2 as YFSETQ. In nucleotides, the CDR3 is TGCGCCAGCAGCTTGGTCATAGGGTTAAACTCTGGGGCCAACGTCCTGACTTTC. This codes for CASSLVIGLNSGANVLTF.

The V gene is TRBV12-3 or TRBV12-4, the J gene TRBJ2-1; the match to TRBD2 covers 13 bases. The CDR3 is made up of 18 amino acids. J was trimmed by 7 bases and V by 0 bases; bases with no gene match: 9. The CDR3 region is CASSLARGLAGSGNEQFF. In DNA, the CDR3 is TGTGCCAGCAGTTTAGCGCGGGGACTAGCGGGGTCGGGTAATGAGCAGTTCTTC.

This clonotype was picked up many times. The chain combines TRBV5-1 with TRBJ2-6; 10 nucleotides align to TRBD2. V was pared by 0 bases and J by 2 bases, with 5 bases of the junction left unmatched. This CDR3 contains 18 residues. CDR1 and CDR2 (germline): SGHRS, YFSETQ. This CDR3 reads CASSLALAGAAGANVLTF. The CDR3 coding sequence is TGCGCCAGCAGCTTGGCTCTAGCGGGAGCTGCTGGGGCCAACGTCCTGACTTTC.

This clonotype was picked up many times. This sequence joins TRBV2 and TRBJ2-1, with D unclear. V was trimmed by 4 bases and J by 13 bases, leaving 11 bases between them. The CDR3 runs 11 residues. Germline CDR1 SNHLY, CDR2 FYNNEI. CDR3 bases: TGTGCCAGCAGTGGTGGGCCTGATCAGTTCTTC. Residues: CASSGGPDQFF.

This clonotype was found many times. The chain uses TRBV5-1 and TRBJ2-2; 10 bases are shared with TRBD1. V gave up 3 bases and J gave up 6 bases; unmatched junction bases: 5. Germline-derived CDR1 and CDR2 are SGHRS and YFSETQ. This CDR3 spans 15 amino acids. For the CDR3, the DNA is TGCGCCAGCAGCTCCCGACAGGGGGCGGCCGGGGAGCTGTTTTTT. Protein product: CASSSRQGAAGELFF.

This clonotype was detected many times. The gene calls are TRBV29-1 and TRBJ2-1; a possible D gene is TRBD1 (5 bases). The V gene lost 5 bases and the J gene lost 13 bases, with 18 bases spanning the gap. The CDR3 has 12 amino acids. CDR1 is SQVTM, CDR2 ANQGSEA, per germline. This chain's CDR3 is CSVFAVQGDQFF. The CDR3 DNA reads TGCAGCGTTTTCGCTGTTCAGGGCGACCAGTTCTTC.

Concerning this clonotype: A far bigger clonotype differs at one base, so this is likely a read error. CDR3: CASIGPENTEAFF. The CDR3 nucleotides read TGTGCCAGCATCGGGCCAGAGAACACTGAAGCTTTCTTT. J is TRBJ1-1 and V is TRBV6-5; D ambiguous. The CDR3 has 13 residues. V was shortened by 7 bases and J by 1 base, with 10 bases between the two germline ends. The germline V gene encodes CDR1 MNHEY and CDR2 SVGAGI.

Regarding this clonotype: Possible read error: a much larger clone is one base away. V and J are TRBV5-4 and TRBJ2-2; D may be TRBD2 (5 bases). The V and J ends lost 0 bases and 9 bases respectively, with 18 bases between them. CDR3 size: 16 residues. CDR1 is SGHNT, CDR2 YYREEE, per germline (reference sequence). The CDR3 nucleotides read TGTGCCAGCAGCTTGGGTGGTGGGAGAATTGGCTGGGAGCTGTTTTTT. This codes for CASSLGGGRIGWELFF.

This clonotype was picked up a small number of times. This CDR3 is CASSEVGRATYGYTF. The CDR3 nucleotides read TGTGCCAGCAGTGAGGTCGGCAGGGCTACCTATGGCTACACCTTC. The rearrangement joins TRBV2 to TRBJ1-2; D might be TRBD1 (5 bases). Trimming pared 3 bases from V and 4 bases from J, leaving 15 bases between. The length of the CDR3 is 15 residues. Germline CDR1 reads SNHLY; CDR2 reads FYNNEI.

The chain has TRBV19 and TRBJ2-7, with D perhaps TRBD1 or TRBD2 (5 bases each). Trimming removed 3 bases at V and 0 bases at J, with 12 bases between. CDR1 is LNHDA and CDR2 is SQIVND in the germline V gene (reference sequence). The CDR3 runs to 15 residues. The CDR3 DNA reads TGTGCCAGTAGTATTCAAGTCGGGGCCTCCTACGAGCAGTACTTC. Amino acid sequence: CASSIQVGASYEQYF.

On this clonotype: A much larger clone lies one base from this, so it may be a read error. V gene TRBV11-1 combines with J gene TRBJ2-7, with TRBD2 matching 9 bases. CDR3 length: 13 amino acids. Germline values: CDR1 SGHAT, CDR2 FQDESV (reference sequence). CDR3 sequence (DNA): TGTGCCAGCAGATTAGCGGGGGCCTACGAGCAGTACTTC. This translates into CASRLAGAYEQYF.

This clonotype was detected many times. This chain connects TRBV18 to TRBJ2-1, with a weak D call TRBD2 (6 bases). Per germline, CDR1 KGHSH and CDR2 LQKENI. The CDR3 has 13 residues. The ends were cut back, 5 bases at V and 8 bases at J, with 13 bases in the middle. CDR3 amino acids: CASSLTREHEQFF. The CDR3 nucleotides read TGTGCCAGCTCATTGACTAGAGAACATGAGCAGTTCTTC.

As concerns this clonotype: A read error is possible here, since a much larger clone lies one base away. The chain carries TRBV9 and TRBJ2-3; possible D gene TRBD2, 6 bases. The CDR3 contains 15 residues. Germline lookup yields CDR1 SGDLS and CDR2 YYNGEE. CDR3 in amino acids: CASSPSGSSTDTPYF. The CDR3 DNA reads as TGTGCCAGCAGCCCCAGCGGGTCTAGCACAGATACGCCGTATTTT.

This clonotype was detected many times. The V gene is TRBV29-1, the J gene TRBJ2-1; the D gene is possibly TRBD2 (6 bases). The V gene's germline CDR1 is SQVTM and CDR2 ANQGSEA. V lost 7 bases and J lost 4, with 11 bases in between. CDR3 length: 12 amino acids. CDR3 sequence reads: CSDSGIYNEQFF. The CDR3 DNA follows: TGCAGCGATAGCGGTATTTACAATGAGCAGTTCTTC.

V gene TRBV5-4 combines with J gene TRBJ2-2; TRBD2 aligns across 13 bases. The CDR3 is 17 amino acids. V shed 0 bases, J shed 2 bases, and the junction held 1 base outside the gene matches. CDR1 and CDR2 from the germline V gene are SGHNT and YYREEE (reference sequence). CDR3 coding DNA: TGTGCCAGCAGCTTGGGACTAGCGGGAGGTAACACCGGGGAGCTGTTTTTT. Its protein product is CASSLGLAGGNTGELFF.

On this clonotype itself: The junction differs from germline at one of its ends, possibly a read error. The chain employs TRBV28 and TRBJ2-1, with D maybe TRBD1 (7 bases). CDR3 length equals 15 residues. Germline CDR1 and CDR2: MDHEN and SYDVKM. The CDR3 coding sequence is TGTGCCAGCAGTTCGCAGGGGGGCTCCTACAATGAGCAGCTCTTC. As protein: CASSSQGGSYNEQLF.

As concerns this clonotype: This may arise from a read error, as a much more abundant clone is one base away. The V gene is TRBV6-1, the J gene TRBJ1-2; D possibly corresponds to TRBD1 (6 bases). Trimming took off 3 bases at V and 4 bases at J, with 9 bases between the two ends. The CDR3 is 13 residues long. CDR1 and CDR2 from the germline V gene are MNHNS and SASEGT. Here the CDR3 DNA reads TGTGCCAGCAGTGACACAGGGTTCTATGGCTACACCTTC. It specifies CASSDTGFYGYTF.

Note on this clonotype: A much larger clone lies one base from this, so it may be a read error. The chain links TRBV12-3 or TRBV12-4 to TRBJ2-2; D is unresolved. This CDR3 has 14 residues. The CDR3 reads CTSSLVAVTGELFF. The CDR3 bases are TGTACCAGCAGTTTAGTTGCGGTCACCGGGGAGCTGTTTTTT.

The sample holds a few counts of this clonotype. The rearrangement uses TRBV5-1 and TRBJ1-1; TRBD1 aligns across 10 bases. Unmatched junction bases numbered 4, after V lost 3 bases and J lost 2 bases. Germline values: CDR1 SGHRS, CDR2 YFSETQ. The CDR3 totals 15 residues. CDR3 sequence: CASSWDRGSNTEAFF. The CDR3 nucleotides are TGCGCCAGCAGCTGGGACAGGGGAAGTAACACTGAAGCTTTCTTT.

Turning to this clonotype: Here the CDR3 omits its conserved ending phenylalanine or tryptophan, so a read error is the likely source. V gene TRBV5-1 combines with J gene TRBJ1-5; D is undetermined. Germline loops: CDR1 SGHRS, CDR2 YFSETQ. V lost 0 bases and J lost 6, with 13 bases in between. The CDR3 is 15 amino acids. The CDR3, as DNA: TGCGCCAGCAGCTTGGCCGGAACAGAAGGTCAGCCCCAGCATTAT. Its protein product is CASSLAGTEGQPQHY.

This clonotype was seen ten or more times. The gene calls are TRBV28 and TRBJ1-1; D uncertain. Germline CDR1 is MDHEN and CDR2 is SYDVKM. V gave up 1 base and J gave up 0 bases, with 9 bases separating them. The CDR3 totals 15 residues. The CDR3 sequence: CASSLFPLMNTEAFF. Written as DNA, the CDR3 is TGTGCCAGCAGTTTATTTCCCCTCATGAACACTGAAGCTTTCTTT.

This clonotype was counted at least ten times. This chain links TRBV7-2 with TRBJ2-7, with TRBD2 matching 9 bases. This CDR3 has 15 residues. Per germline, CDR1 SGHTA and CDR2 FQGNSA. Unmatched junction bases numbered 11, after V lost 5 bases and J lost 6 bases. This chain's CDR3 is CASSLIAGGPGEQYF. DNA of the CDR3: TGTGCCAGCAGCCTCATCGCGGGAGGGCCTGGCGAGCAGTACTTC.

This clonotype occurred many times. The chain uses TRBV7-2 and TRBJ2-1; perhaps TRBD2 as D (6 bases). This CDR3 is 14 amino acids long. Germline CDR1 reads SGHTA; CDR2 reads FQGNSA. The ends were cut back, 1 base at V and 10 bases at J, with 14 bases in the middle. The DNA of the CDR3 is TGTGCCAGCAGCTTAGGGGGAGGCCCCAGCGAGCAGTTCTTC. The encoded protein is CASSLGGGPSEQFF.

The chain links TRBV7-8 to TRBJ2-7; 12 bases align to TRBD2. V lost 4 bases to trimming and J lost 6 bases; unmatched junction nucleotides: 4. CDR3 length: 14 amino acids. Germline CDR1 SGHVS, CDR2 FQNEAQ. Here the CDR3 DNA reads TGTGCCAGCAGCTCTCTAGCGGGAGGGATCGAGCAGTACTTC. As protein: CASSSLAGGIEQYF.

Comment on this clonotype: Here the CDR3 omits its conserved ending phenylalanine or tryptophan, so a read error is the likely source. J is TRBJ2-1 and V is TRBV12-3 or TRBV12-4; D might be TRBD2 (5 bases). The germline V and J ends were trimmed by 3 bases and 5 bases, with 14 bases remaining between them. CDR3 length equals 15 residues. The CDR3 region is CASSFWERRNNEQFS. The CDR3, as DNA: TGTGCCAGCAGTTTCTGGGAGAGGAGGAACAATGAGCAGTTCTCC.